A single sample gave rise to the 9 T cell receptor beta chains below, sequenced in a study of lymphopenia after photon versus proton radiotherapy. Clones were sequenced by immunoSEQ multiplex PCR, and TCRdb holds only the in-frame ones, with some missing. This table has 8,000 or so clones, roughly 77% appearing once. Specimen: peripheral blood, collected from a patient treated with photon-based radiotherapy. These receptors originate from a man in his thirties or forties with gastric cancer.

The chain links TRBV7-8 to TRBJ2-2; D perhaps matches TRBD1 (5 bases). The V gene's germline CDR1 is SGHVS and CDR2 FQNEAQ. The CDR3 runs to 16 residues. V gave up 2 bases and J gave up 1 base, with 11 bases separating them. The CDR3 nucleotides are TGTGCCAGCAGCTTATTAGGGGCACGGAACACCGGGGAGCTGTTTTTT. Amino acids: CASSLLGARNTGELFF. The full variable domain, with the rest looked up from reference TRBV7-8 and TRBJ2-2, is GAGVSQSPRYKVAKRGQDVALRCDPISGHVSLFWYQQALGQGPEFLTYFQNEAQLDKSGLPSDRFFAERPEGSVSTLKIQRTQQEDSAVYLCASSLLGARNTGELFFGEGSRLTVL.

The chain is built from TRBV7-2 and TRBJ1-5; D might be TRBD1 (6 bases). The CDR3 length is 15 residues. The V gene's germline CDR1 is SGHTA and CDR2 FQGNSA. The V gene lost 5 bases and the J gene lost 1 base, with 12 bases spanning the gap. CDR3 in amino acids: CASSPLRGSNQPQHF. The CDR3 nucleotides read TGTGCCAGCAGCCCCCTTAGGGGGAGCAATCAGCCCCAGCATTTT.

This clone is judged medium-sized. V is TRBV6-1 and J is TRBJ2-7; a possible D gene is TRBD1 (7 bases). The germline V gene encodes CDR1 MNHNS and CDR2 SASEGT. Trimming cost V 2 bases and J 6 bases, with 11 bases left between them. This CDR3 contains 13 residues. The CDR3: CASSEQGGGEQYF. DNA for the CDR3: TGTGCCAGCAGTGAACAGGGGGGCGGCGAGCAGTACTTC.

This sequence joins TRBV2 and TRBJ2-7; no firm D call. Trimming removed 5 bases at V and 0 bases at J, with 11 bases between. Germline CDR1 reads SNHLY; CDR2 reads FYNNEI. The CDR3 spans 14 residues. CDR3 coding DNA: TGTGCCAGCAGTTACTATCCTCGCTCCTACGAGCAGTACTTC. Its protein is CASSYYPRSYEQYF.

This clone was seen more than once but under ten times. This chain joins TRBV11-3 and TRBJ2-7; 9 nucleotides match TRBD1. CDR3 length: 12 residues. V shed 6 bases, J shed 6 bases, and the junction held 3 bases outside the gene matches. CDR1 SGHNT and CDR2 YENEEA come from the germline V gene. DNA for the CDR3: TGTGCCAGCAGAGAGACAGGGGGCGAGCAGTACTTC. It codes for CASRETGGEQYF.

This clone is deemed large. The chain employs TRBV11-2 and TRBJ1-2; D is unresolved. Deletions cut 1 base from V and 6 bases from J, with 12 bases between. The CDR3 length is 14 residues. Germline assignment: CDR1 SGHAT and CDR2 FQNNGV. The CDR3 spells CASSLVTGPNGYTF. Here the CDR3 DNA reads TGTGCCAGCAGCTTAGTTACGGGTCCGAATGGCTACACCTTC.

The chain combines TRBV19 with TRBJ2-2; 10 bases fit TRBD2. V trimming: 3 bases; J trimming: 6 bases; junction bases outside the gene matches: 10. The CDR3 is 17 residues long. Germline-derived CDR1 and CDR2 are LNHDA and SQIVND (reference sequence). The DNA of the CDR3 is TGTGCCAGTAGTATTCGCGGACTAGCGGAAGTTGCCGGGGAGCTGTTTTTT. The encoded protein is CASSIRGLAEVAGELFF.

V gene TRBV5-4 combines with J gene TRBJ2-1; possible D gene TRBD1, 6 bases. V lost 3 bases and J lost 5, with 18 bases in between. Germline assignment: CDR1 SGHNT and CDR2 YYREEE (reference sequence). The CDR3 has 16 residues. The CDR3, as DNA: TGTGCCAGCAGCTCCCTCAGGGGTAACGGCCACAATGAGCAGTTCTTC. Protein product: CASSSLRGNGHNEQFF.

This sequence joins TRBV11-2 and TRBJ2-7; D is ambiguous. This CDR3 has 18 amino acids. V lost 0 bases and J 2 bases, leaving 20 bases between the germline ends. In germline, CDR1 is SGHAT, CDR2 FQNNGV. For the CDR3, the DNA is TGTGCCAGCAGCTTAGATTTCACATCCTCAACGCACGCCTACGAGCAGTACTTC. It encodes CASSLDFTSSTHAYEQYF.